This T cell receptor (beta chain) appears in the sequencing data of a study of blood T cell repertoires in COVID-19. Whole-study context: Both acute and convalescent COVID-19 samples were obtained from the United States, Italy and Spain. Sample material is recorded as cDNA or gDNA derived from T cells, B-cell-depleted T cells, or PBMCs.

In the study's own analysis: From reference gene primer amplification, estimates of nucleated cell counts were derived. Here immunoSEQ multiplex PCR was the method, and the copy in TCRdb shows in-frame clones only, minus some. V and J calls plus clone size are reproduced from that table; the DNA served to infer D and trimming. Among 100,000 to 110,000 clones listed, around four fifths were seen once. The V gene's germline CDR1 is MGHRA and CDR2 YSYEKL. The ends lost 2 bases at V and 4 bases at J; junction bases unmatched: 7. The CDR3 runs 17 residues. The TCR sequence derives from a man aged 45-65 years with active or convalescent COVID-19. Material for sequencing was peripheral blood. The chain carries TRBV4-1 and TRBJ2-3, with 12 bases identical to TRBD1. The CDR3 loop reads CASSQPSGTGGPDTQYF. The CDR3 DNA reads TGCGCCAGCAGCCAACCAAGCGGGACAGGGGGCCCAGATACGCAGTATTTT.